These T cell receptor beta chains were read from a single sample in a study of CD8+CD57+ T cells in acquired aplastic anemia. One entry per CDR3 protein results from TCRdb running MiXCR on the reads. The sample contains approximately 190,000 distinct CDR3 sequences, around half of which appear only once. Sequenced sample: sorted CD4+, CD8+, or CD8+CD57+ T cells (not recorded which) from PBMCs. The receptors originated from a human donor with aplastic anemia. Each CDR3 is given with its conserved first and last residue. The D gene is left open where the match is weak. Only some rows state a clone size, as once, few, many or a class for expanded clones.

TRBV6-1	few	14	TRBJ1-2	.	CASNYGQFIGGYTF	TGTGCCAGCAACTATGGACAGTTCATTGGTGGCTACACCTTC
TRBV5-1	.	15	TRBJ2-1	TRBD2	CASSSELAGLNEQFF	TGCGCCAGCAGCTCGGAACTAGCGGGACTTAATGAGCAGTTCTTC
TRBV7-9	.	13	TRBJ2-3	.	CASSRDNSDTQYF	TGTGCCAGCAGCCGTGACAATTCCGATACGCAGTATTTT
TRBV2	.	14	TRBJ1-6	TRBD1	CASSGQGARSPLHF	TGTGCCAGCAGTGGACAGGGGGCAAGGTCACCCCTCCACTTT
TRBV9	.	14	TRBJ2-5	.	CASSPTAGIETQYF	TGTGCCAGCAGCCCGACGGCAGGGATAGAGACCCAGTACTTC
TRBV2	.	12	TRBJ2-7	.	CASSVYGGEQYF	TGTGCCAGCAGTGTGTATGGCGGCGAGCAGTACTTC
TRBV7-9	many	15	TRBJ2-5	.	CASSFLAAGGETQYF	TGTGCCAGCAGCTTCCTTGCCGCGGGTGGGGAGACCCAGTACTTC
TRBV5-8	few	15	TRBJ2-7	.	CASSVRPGPGYEQYF	TGTGCCAGCAGCGTACGTCCAGGGCCAGGCTACGAGCAGTACTTC
TRBV19	.	15	TRBJ2-1	.	CASSILQGLYNEQFF	TGTGCCAGTAGTATATTACAGGGACTATACAATGAGCAGTTCTTC
TRBV7-6	.	13	TRBJ2-7	TRBD1	CASSGQGAYEQYF	TGTGCCAGCAGCGGACAGGGGGCCTACGAGCAGTACTTC
TRBV5-4	.	17	TRBJ2-2	TRBD2	CASSLVLAGVDTGELFF	TGTGCCAGCAGCTTGGTGCTAGCGGGAGTGGACACCGGGGAGCTGTTTTTT
TRBV20-1	.	13	TRBJ1-6	TRBD1	CSAPQGGNSPLHF	TGCAGTGCTCCTCAGGGGGGGAATTCACCCCTCCACTTT
TRBV25-1	.	17	TRBJ2-7	TRBD2	CASSVSTGRAGVVEQYF	TGTGCCAGCAGTGTCAGCACTGGCCGGGCGGGAGTGGTCGAGCAGTACTTC
TRBV19	once	14	TRBJ1-2	TRBD1	CASSYQGATYGYTF	TGTGCCAGTAGTTACCAGGGGGCTACCTATGGCTACACCTTC
TRBV24-1	few	13	TRBJ1-1	TRBD1	CATKDRQNTEAFF	TGTGCCACCAAGGACAGGCAGAACACTGAAGCTTTCTTT
TRBV15	.	13	TRBJ1-2	TRBD1	CATSLDRGYGCTF	TGTGCCACCAGCCTCGACAGGGGGTACGGCTGCACCTTC
TRBV29-1	.	15	TRBJ1-1	.	CSVAHPREVNTEAFF	TGCAGCGTTGCTCACCCTAGGGAGGTGAACACTGAAGCTTTCTTT
TRBV5-4	.	16	TRBJ2-3	TRBD1	CASSWPGQGVADTQYF	TGTGCCAGCAGCTGGCCGGGACAGGGGGTAGCCGATACGCAGTATTTT
TRBV24-1	.	16	TRBJ2-3	.	CATSDFRTSGTDTQYF	TGTGCCACCAGTGATTTTAGGACAAGCGGCACAGATACGCAGTATTTT
TRBV7-8	.	16	TRBJ1-5	TRBD1	CASSFSDRGLGQPQHF	TGTGCCAGCAGCTTTTCTGACAGGGGGCTAGGGCAGCCCCAGCATTTT
TRBV11-1	few	16	TRBJ2-7	TRBD1	CASSLPRTGLSYEQYF	TGTGCCAGCAGCTTACCCAGGACAGGGCTTAGCTACGAGCAGTACTTC
TRBV6-2/TRBV6-3	.	15	TRBJ2-7	.	CASCYSLRNSYEQYF	TGTGCCAGCTGCTACAGTCTTCGCAACTCCTACGAGCAGTACTTC
TRBV10-3	.	14	TRBJ1-5	.	CAISESGGIQPQHF	TGTGCCATCAGTGAGTCTGGGGGTATTCAGCCCCAGCATTTC
TRBV10-3	.	14	TRBJ1-5	.	CAISVVQSNQPQHF	TGTGCCATCAGTGTCGTGCAGAGCAATCAGCCCCAGCATTTT
TRBV24-1	many	12	TRBJ2-1	.	CATSDPLRGQFF	TGTGCCACCAGTGACCCTCTCAGGGGGCAGTTCTTC
TRBV12-3/TRBV12-4	many	13	TRBJ1-2	.	CASRDQLNYGYTF	TGTGCCAGCAGGGACCAGCTTAACTATGGCTACACCTTC
TRBV7-9	many	15	TRBJ1-6	.	CASSFQALTGSPLHF	TGTGCCAGCAGCTTCCAGGCCCTCACTGGTTCACCCCTCCACTTT
TRBV24-1	.	13	TRBJ2-7	.	CASSVDSDYEQYF	TGTGCCAGCAGCGTCGACAGTGACTACGAGCAGTACTTC
TRBV15	.	15	TRBJ2-5	TRBD2	CATSGGLAGVETQYF	TGTGCCACCAGCGGGGGACTAGCGGGAGTCGAGACCCAGTACTTC
TRBV25-1	.	16	TRBJ2-2	TRBD1	CASSAVGQGNTGELFF	TGTGCCAGCAGTGCCGTGGGACAGGGGAACACCGGGGAGCTGTTTTTT
TRBV10-3	few	12	TRBJ2-7	.	CAISESESEQYF	TGTGCCATCAGTGAGTCGGAATCAGAGCAGTACTTC
TRBV2	.	14	TRBJ1-6	.	CASSAEETNSPLHF	TGTGCCAGCAGTGCCGAAGAGACCAATTCACCCCTCCACTTT
TRBV20-1	few	13	TRBJ2-5	.	CSARDPAGQTQYF	TGCAGTGCTAGAGATCCAGCGGGTCAGACCCAGTACTTC
TRBV2	many	15	TRBJ2-2	.	CASSEEPIGTGELFF	TGTGCCAGCAGTGAAGAGCCCATCGGGACCGGGGAGCTGTTTTTT
TRBV4-2	many	17	TRBJ2-2	TRBD1	CASSVAIRTGNTGELFF	TGTGCCAGCAGCGTTGCTATACGGACAGGGAACACCGGGGAGCTGTTTTTT
TRBV6-1	.	17	TRBJ2-7	TRBD2	CASKRTSGRHMTYEQYF	TGTGCCAGCAAAAGGACTAGCGGGAGGCACATGACCTACGAGCAGTACTTC
TRBV2	.	11	TRBJ2-7	.	CASSEAREQYF	TGTGCCAGCAGTGAAGCGCGTGAGCAGTACTTC
TRBV12-3/TRBV12-4	.	13	TRBJ1-1	.	CASTLARNTEAFF	TGTGCCAGCACCCTCGCCCGGAACACTGAAGCTTTCTTT
TRBV11-2	few	18	TRBJ2-5	TRBD2	CASSLGAGEAGERETQYF	TGTGCCAGCAGCTTAGGGGCAGGCGAAGCGGGAGAGAGGGAGACCCAGTACTTC
TRBV4-2	many	14	TRBJ2-2	.	CASSQDRVAGELFF	TGTGCCAGCAGCCAAGATCGGGTCGCCGGGGAGCTGTTTTTT
TRBV28	.	15	TRBJ1-5	TRBD1	CASTLQGLGNQPQHF	TGTGCCAGCACCCTACAGGGGTTGGGCAATCAGCCCCAGCATTTT
TRBV19	many	14	TRBJ2-1	.	CASSITAGANEQFF	TGTGCCAGTAGTATCACTGCTGGTGCCAATGAGCAGTTCTTC
TRBV25-1	few	18	TRBJ1-1	TRBD1	CASSRTGRADYVNTEAFF	TGTGCCAGCAGCCGGACAGGGCGAGCCGATTATGTAAACACTGAAGCTTTCTTT
TRBV7-8	once	14	TRBJ2-1	.	CASTVAVGGHEQFF	TGTGCCAGTACCGTAGCGGTAGGCGGTCATGAGCAGTTCTTC
TRBV6-2/TRBV6-3	.	14	TRBJ2-5	.	CASSYRWGQETQYF	TGTGCCAGCAGTTATCGGTGGGGGCAAGAGACCCAGTACTTC
TRBV7-2	few	15	TRBJ2-7	.	CASSLVAGVAYEQYF	TGTGCCAGCAGCTTAGTGGCAGGGGTGGCCTACGAGCAGTACTTC